A selection of T cell receptor beta chains follows, all from one sample in a study of blood T cell repertoires in COVID-19. Method: immunoSEQ multiplex PCR; TCRdb's copy keeps in-frame clones and lacks some. The data contain some 97,000 clones, over 80% of them singletons. Input material: peripheral blood. These TCRs come from a man aged 50 to 60 with active or convalescent COVID-19. CDR3s include the opening cysteine and the closing phenylalanine or tryptophan. A D gene is named only where the DNA matches it firmly. Expanded clones get a size class; other rows say once, few or many, or leave the size out.

>.|TRBV10-1|TRBJ2-4|.
TGCGCCAGCAGTGAGTCCGGGGATACCAAAAACATTCAGTACTTC
CASSESGDTKNIQYF
>.|TRBV7-7|TRBJ2-5|once
TGTGCTAGCAGCTTAGTGGCAGGGTGGGCAGAGACCCAGTACTTC
CASSLVAGWAETQYF
>.|TRBV5-1|TRBJ2-2|once
TGCGCCAGCAGCTTGAGCACAGGTGGTTCCGACACCGGGGAGCTGTTTTTT
CASSLSTGGSDTGELFF
>.|TRBV11-2|TRBJ2-7|.
TGTGCCAGCAACACCCATAGCGAATACGAGCAGTACTTC
CASNTHSEYEQYF
>.|TRBV24-1|TRBJ2-2|once
TGTGCCACAGGGGGGAACACCGGGGAGCTGTTTTTT
CATGGNTGELFF
>TRBD1|TRBV25-1|TRBJ2-7|.
TGTGCCAGCAGTGACGGACAGGGGTGGGCCTACGAGCAGTACTTC
CASSDGQGWAYEQYF
>.|TRBV5-1|TRBJ1-1|.
TGCGCCAGCAGCCCGCCGCAGGGGAACACTGAAGCTTTCTTT
CASSPPQGNTEAFF
>.|TRBV19|TRBJ1-4|few
TGTGCCAGTAGAACGAGGGAAAAACTGTTTTTT
CASRTREKLFF
>.|TRBV27|TRBJ1-1|.
TGTGCCAGCAGTTTAGGGGCGAACACTGAAGCTTTCTTT
CASSLGANTEAFF
>TRBD2|TRBV5-4|TRBJ2-7|few
TGTGCCAGCAGCTTGGGCGTTAGACTAGCGGGAAACTACGAGCAGTACTTC
CASSLGVRLAGNYEQYF
>TRBD1|TRBV12-3/TRBV12-4|TRBJ2-7|.
TGTGCCAGCTCAGGGGGCTCCTACGAGCAGTACTTC
CASSGGSYEQYF
>TRBD1|TRBV6-5|TRBJ2-7|.
TGTGCCAGCAGGCCAAGACAGGGTGAGGGCGAGCAGTACTTC
CASRPRQGEGEQYF
>.|TRBV5-1|TRBJ2-1|.
TGCGCCAGCAGCTTCCGAGCCACGAGCTCCTACAATGAGCAGTTCTTC
CASSFRATSSYNEQFF
>.|TRBV7-9|TRBJ2-7|.
TGTGCCAGCAGCTCCACCTTGCAGGCGGGACTCACCTACGAGCAGTACTTC
CASSSTLQAGLTYEQYF
>TRBD2|TRBV6-5|TRBJ2-2|.
TGTGCCAGCAGTTACACTCCGGGACTAGATACCGGGGAGCTGTTTTTT
CASSYTPGLDTGELFF
>.|TRBV7-9|TRBJ1-1|.
TGTGCCAGCAGTCGACAGGCTGACACTGAAGCTTTCTTT
CASSRQADTEAFF
>TRBD1|TRBV2|TRBJ1-5|.
TGTGCCAGCAGTGAGGGGGACAGGGTCCAGCCCCAGCATTTT
CASSEGDRVQPQHF
>.|TRBV7-6|TRBJ1-6|.
TGTGCCAGCAGCCCCTTAAATTCACCCCTCCACTTT
CASSPLNSPLHF
>TRBD2|TRBV10-1|TRBJ2-4|.
TGCGCCAGCAGTGAGGCTCTAGCGGGAGATTACATTCAGTACTTC
CASSEALAGDYIQYF
>TRBD1|TRBV14|TRBJ1-3|once
TGTGCCAGCAGCCTGACAGGGGGCTATGGAAACACCATATATTTT
CASSLTGGYGNTIYF
>TRBD1|TRBV11-1|TRBJ2-1|.
TGTGCCAGCAGCTTTGACAGGGGTTCCAATGAGCAGTTCTTC
CASSFDRGSNEQFF
>.|TRBV28|TRBJ2-3|.
TGTGCCAGCAGTCAACCAGTCGACTTCACAGATACGCAGTATTTT
CASSQPVDFTDTQYF
>.|TRBV7-2|TRBJ1-1|.
TGTGCCAGCAGCTTAAAGAAGACAGTTGAAGCTTTCTTT
CASSLKKTVEAFF
>TRBD1|TRBV11-3|TRBJ2-1|.
TGTGCCAGCAGCCTTCCCGGGTGGACAGGGGTAGGGCAGTTCTTC
CASSLPGWTGVGQFF
>.|TRBV18|TRBJ1-4|.
TGTGCCAGCTCACAATCCGACACCGCAACTAATGAAAAACTGTTTTTT
CASSQSDTATNEKLFF
>.|TRBV3-1/TRBV3-2|TRBJ1-2|few
TGTGCCAGCAGCCAAGATGCAACGAGGGGCTACACCTTC
CASSQDATRGYTF
>.|TRBV19|TRBJ2-2|.
TGTGCCAGTATGATGAGGGAAAGGAACACCGGGGAGCTGTTTTTT
CASMMRERNTGELFF